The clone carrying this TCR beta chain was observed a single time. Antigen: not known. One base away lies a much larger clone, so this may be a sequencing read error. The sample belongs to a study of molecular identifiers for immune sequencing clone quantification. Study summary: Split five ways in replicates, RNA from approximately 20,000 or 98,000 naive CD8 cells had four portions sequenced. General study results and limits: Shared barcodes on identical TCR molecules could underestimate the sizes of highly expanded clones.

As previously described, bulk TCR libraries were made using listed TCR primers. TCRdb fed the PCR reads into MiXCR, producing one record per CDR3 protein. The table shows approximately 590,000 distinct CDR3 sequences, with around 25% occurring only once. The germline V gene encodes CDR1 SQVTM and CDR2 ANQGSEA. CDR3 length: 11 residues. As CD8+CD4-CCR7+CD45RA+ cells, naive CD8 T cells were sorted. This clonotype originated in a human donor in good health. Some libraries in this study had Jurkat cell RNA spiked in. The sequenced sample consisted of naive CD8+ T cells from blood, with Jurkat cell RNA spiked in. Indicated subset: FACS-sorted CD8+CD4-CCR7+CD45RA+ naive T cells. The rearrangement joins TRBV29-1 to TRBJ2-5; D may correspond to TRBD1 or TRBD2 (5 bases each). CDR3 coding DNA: TGCAGCGTTGAAAGGGGAGAGACCCTGTACTTC. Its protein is CSVERGETLYF. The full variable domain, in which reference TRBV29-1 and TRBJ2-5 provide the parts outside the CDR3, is SAVISQKPSRDICQRGTSLTIQCQVDSQVTMMFWYRQQPGQSLTLIATANQGSEATYESGFVIDKFPISRPNLTFSTLTVSNMSPEDSSIYLCSVERGETLYFGPGTRLLVL.